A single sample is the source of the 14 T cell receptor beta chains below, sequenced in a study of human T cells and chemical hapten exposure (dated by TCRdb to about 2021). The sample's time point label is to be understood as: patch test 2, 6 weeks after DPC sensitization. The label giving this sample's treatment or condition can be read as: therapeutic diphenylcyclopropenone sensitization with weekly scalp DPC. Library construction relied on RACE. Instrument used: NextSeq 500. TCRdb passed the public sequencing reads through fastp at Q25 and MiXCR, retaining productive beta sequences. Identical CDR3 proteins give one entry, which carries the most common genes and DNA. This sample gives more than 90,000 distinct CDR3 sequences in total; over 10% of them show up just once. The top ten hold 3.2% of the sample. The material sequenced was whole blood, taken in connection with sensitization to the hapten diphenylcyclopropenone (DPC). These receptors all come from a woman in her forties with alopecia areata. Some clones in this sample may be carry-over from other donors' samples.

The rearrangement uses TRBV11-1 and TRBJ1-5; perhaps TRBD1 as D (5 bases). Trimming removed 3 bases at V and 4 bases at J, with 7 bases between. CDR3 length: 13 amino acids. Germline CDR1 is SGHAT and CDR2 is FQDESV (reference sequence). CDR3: CASSFGANQPQHF. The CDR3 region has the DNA TGTGCCAGCAGCTTCGGGGCAAATCAGCCCCAGCATTTT.

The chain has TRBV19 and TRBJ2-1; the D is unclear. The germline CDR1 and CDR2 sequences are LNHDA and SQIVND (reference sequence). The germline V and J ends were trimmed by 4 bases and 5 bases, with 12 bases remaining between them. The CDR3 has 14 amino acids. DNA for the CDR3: TGTGCCAGTAGTAGCCCCTATCTAGACAATGAGCAGTTCTTC. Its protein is CASSSPYLDNEQFF.

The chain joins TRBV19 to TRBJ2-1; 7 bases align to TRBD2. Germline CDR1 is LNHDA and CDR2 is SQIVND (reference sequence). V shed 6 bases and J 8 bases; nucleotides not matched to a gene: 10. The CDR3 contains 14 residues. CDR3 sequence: CASRTPGTTYEQFF. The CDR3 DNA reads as TGTGCCAGTAGAACACCCGGGACTACTTATGAGCAGTTCTTC.

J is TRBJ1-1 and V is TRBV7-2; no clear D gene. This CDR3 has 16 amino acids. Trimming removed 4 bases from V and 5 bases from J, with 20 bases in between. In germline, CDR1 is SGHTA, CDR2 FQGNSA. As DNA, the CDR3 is TGTGCCAGCAGCTCCCTCCCTGTAAAGGCGGGAACTGAAGCTTTCTTT. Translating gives CASSSLPVKAGTEAFF.

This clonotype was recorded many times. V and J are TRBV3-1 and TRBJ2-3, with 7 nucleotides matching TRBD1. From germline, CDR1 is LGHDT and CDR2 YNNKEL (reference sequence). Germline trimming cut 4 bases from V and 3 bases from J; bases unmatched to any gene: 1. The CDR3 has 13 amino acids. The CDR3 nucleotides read TGTGCCAGCAGCCGACAGGGTACAGATACGCAGTATTTT. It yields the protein CASSRQGTDTQYF.

CDR3 sequence (DNA): TGTGCCACCAGTGATTCGTACGGGACTGAAGCTTTCTTT. Its protein is CATSDSYGTEAFF. J is TRBJ1-1 and V is TRBV24-1; no clear D. Trimming removed 2 bases from V and 5 bases from J, with 8 bases in between. CDR3 length: 13 residues. CDR1 is KGHDR, CDR2 SFDVKD, per germline.

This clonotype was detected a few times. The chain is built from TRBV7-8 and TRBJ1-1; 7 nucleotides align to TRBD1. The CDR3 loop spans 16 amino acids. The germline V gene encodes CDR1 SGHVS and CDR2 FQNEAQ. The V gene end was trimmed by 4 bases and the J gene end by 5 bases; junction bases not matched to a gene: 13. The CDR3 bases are TGTGCCAGCAGCTCACACGGGCAGGGGGTTTTGACTGAAGCTTTCTTT. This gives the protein CASSSHGQGVLTEAFF.

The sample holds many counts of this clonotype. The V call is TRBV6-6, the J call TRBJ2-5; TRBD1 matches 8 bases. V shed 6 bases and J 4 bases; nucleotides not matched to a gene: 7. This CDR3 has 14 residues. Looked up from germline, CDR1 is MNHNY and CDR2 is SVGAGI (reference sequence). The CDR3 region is CASSRGQASETQYF. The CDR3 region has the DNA TGTGCCAGCAGCCGGGGACAGGCATCAGAGACCCAGTACTTC.

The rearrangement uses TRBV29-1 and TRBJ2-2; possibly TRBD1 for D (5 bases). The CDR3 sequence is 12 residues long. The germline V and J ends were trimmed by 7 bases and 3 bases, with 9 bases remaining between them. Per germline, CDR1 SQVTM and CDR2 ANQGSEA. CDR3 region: CSASGYTGELFF. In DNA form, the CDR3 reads TGCAGCGCCTCAGGGTACACCGGGGAGCTGTTTTTT.

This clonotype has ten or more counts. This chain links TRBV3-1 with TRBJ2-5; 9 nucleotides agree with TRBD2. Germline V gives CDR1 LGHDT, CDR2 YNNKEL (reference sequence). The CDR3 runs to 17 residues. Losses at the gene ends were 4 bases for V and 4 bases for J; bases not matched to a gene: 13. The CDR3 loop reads CASSPGDSGGWRETQYF. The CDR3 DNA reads TGTGCCAGCAGCCCCGGTGATAGCGGGGGATGGAGAGAGACCCAGTACTTC.

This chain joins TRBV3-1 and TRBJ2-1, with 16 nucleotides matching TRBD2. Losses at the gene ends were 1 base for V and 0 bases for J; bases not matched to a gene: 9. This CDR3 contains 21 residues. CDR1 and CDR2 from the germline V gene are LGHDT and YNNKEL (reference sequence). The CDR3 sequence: CASSQVPLGTSGRDSYNEQFF. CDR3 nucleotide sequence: TGTGCCAGCAGCCAAGTACCCCTCGGGACTAGCGGGAGGGACTCCTACAATGAGCAGTTCTTC.

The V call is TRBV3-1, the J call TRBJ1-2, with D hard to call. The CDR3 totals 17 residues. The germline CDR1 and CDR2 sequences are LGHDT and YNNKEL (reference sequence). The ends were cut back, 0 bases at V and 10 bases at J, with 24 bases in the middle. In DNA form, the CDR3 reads TGTGCCAGCAGCCAAGACATCTCTAAGAGCTCTCCGGGTGACTACACCTTC. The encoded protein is CASSQDISKSSPGDYTF.

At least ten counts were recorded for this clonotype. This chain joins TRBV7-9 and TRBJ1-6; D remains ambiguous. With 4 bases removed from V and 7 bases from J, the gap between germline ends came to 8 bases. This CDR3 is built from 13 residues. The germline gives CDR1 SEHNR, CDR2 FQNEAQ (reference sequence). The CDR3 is CASSSDGNSPLHF. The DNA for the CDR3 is TGTGCCAGCAGCTCGGACGGCAATTCACCCCTCCACTTT.

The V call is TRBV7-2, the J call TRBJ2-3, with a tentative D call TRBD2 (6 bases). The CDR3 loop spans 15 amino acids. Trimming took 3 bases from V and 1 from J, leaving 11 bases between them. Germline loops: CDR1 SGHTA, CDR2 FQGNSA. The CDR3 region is CASSFLTGGTDTQYF. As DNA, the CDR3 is TGTGCCAGCAGCTTCCTAACGGGGGGCACAGATACGCAGTATTTT.